This TCR beta chain derives from a study of T cell clonality in common variable immunodeficiency. Notes on the study in general: What drives increased CVID clonality needs T cell subpopulation sequencing.

Some clones are missing from TCRdb's copy, which holds only in-frame ones; the method was immunoSEQ multiplex PCR. There are fewer than 55,000 clones in the sample, none observed a single time. This clone was picked up many times. What it binds is unknown. Read data end 3 residues before the CDR3 end; the end is taken from the germline J gene. Both groups were predominantly of Caucasian heritage. The V segment lost 7 bases and the J segment 7 bases; nucleotides outside the gene matches: 6. The CDR3 has 12 residues. The germline gives CDR1 GTSNPN, CDR2 SVGIG (reference sequence). The chain carries TRBV30 and TRBJ2-3; 9 bases fit TRBD2. The origin of this receptor is a person aged 18-69 years in good health. Sequencing was done on a sample of peripheral blood mononuclear cells. CDR3 sequence: CAFSGSAYTQYF. CDR3 DNA, as far as it was read: TGTGCCTTTAGCGGGAGCGCATATACG.